This TCR beta chain was observed in a study of shared clonotypes between healthy human individuals. In the source study's methods: ImmunoSEQ output lacked quality scores and full-length reads, limiting matched filtering. Libraries were prepared by immunoSEQ multiplex PCR; TCRdb keeps only in-frame clonotypes and omits some of them. V and J calls and clone size follow that table, whereas D and trimming were derived from the DNA. The data contain about 520,000 clones, roughly 95% of them seen just once; the ten biggest clones take up 0.055% to 0.075%. The CDR3 is 12 residues long. Germline CDR1 and CDR2: MGHRA and YSYEKL. V lost 0 bases to trimming and J lost 10 bases, with 4 bases between them.

Specimen: naive CD4+ T cells sorted from blood. The subset: CD45RA+ positively selected. This chain connects TRBV4-1 to TRBJ1-6, with D hard to call. The origin of this receptor is a woman aged 30 to 39 in good health. DNA of the CDR3: TGCGCCAGCAGCCAAGAAGTATCACCCCTCCACTTT. It is translated as CASSQEVSPLHF.